What follows is one T cell receptor (beta chain) and its context. This entry belongs to a study of blood T cell repertoires in COVID-19. Study as a whole: Samples came from the United States, Italy and Spain, spanning acute and convalescent COVID-19. T cells, B-cell-depleted T cells, or PBMCs supplied cDNA or gDNA.

Germline CDR1 is SGHVS and CDR2 is FQNEAQ. The CDR3 length is 16 residues. V dropped 5 bases and J dropped 8; count of bases not matched to a gene: 11. Per the authors' pipeline: Estimated nucleated cell counts came from reference gene primer amplification. Sequenced by immunoSEQ multiplex PCR; TCRdb stores in-frame clones only, minus some. V, J and clone size were drawn from that table, and D and trimming were deduced from the DNA. This sample has fewer than 300,000 clones; 70% to 90% occur once, and the top ten carry about 8.5%. The J gene is TRBJ1-4, the V gene TRBV7-8; 10 bases fit TRBD1. The source is a man aged 18 to 30 with active or convalescent COVID-19. Source material: peripheral blood. CDR3 sequence (DNA): TGTGCCAGCAGCCTACGGACAGGGGGACGGCGGGAAAAACTGTTTTTT. Residues: CASSLRTGGRREKLFF.